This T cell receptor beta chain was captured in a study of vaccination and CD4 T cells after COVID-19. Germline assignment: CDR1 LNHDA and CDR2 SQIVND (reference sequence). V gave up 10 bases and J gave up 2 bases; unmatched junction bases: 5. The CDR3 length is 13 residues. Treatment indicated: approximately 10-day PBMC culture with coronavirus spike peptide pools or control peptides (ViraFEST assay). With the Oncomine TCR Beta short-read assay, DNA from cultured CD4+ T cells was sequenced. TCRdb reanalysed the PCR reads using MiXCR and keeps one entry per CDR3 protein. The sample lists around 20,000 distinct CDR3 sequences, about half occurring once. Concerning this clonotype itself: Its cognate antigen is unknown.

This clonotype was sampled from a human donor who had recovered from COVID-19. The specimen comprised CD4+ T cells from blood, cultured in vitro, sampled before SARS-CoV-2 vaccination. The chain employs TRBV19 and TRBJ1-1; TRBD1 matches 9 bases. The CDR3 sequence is CATEGQGNTEAFF. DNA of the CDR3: TGTGCCACCGAGGGACAGGGAAACACTGAAGCTTTCTTT.